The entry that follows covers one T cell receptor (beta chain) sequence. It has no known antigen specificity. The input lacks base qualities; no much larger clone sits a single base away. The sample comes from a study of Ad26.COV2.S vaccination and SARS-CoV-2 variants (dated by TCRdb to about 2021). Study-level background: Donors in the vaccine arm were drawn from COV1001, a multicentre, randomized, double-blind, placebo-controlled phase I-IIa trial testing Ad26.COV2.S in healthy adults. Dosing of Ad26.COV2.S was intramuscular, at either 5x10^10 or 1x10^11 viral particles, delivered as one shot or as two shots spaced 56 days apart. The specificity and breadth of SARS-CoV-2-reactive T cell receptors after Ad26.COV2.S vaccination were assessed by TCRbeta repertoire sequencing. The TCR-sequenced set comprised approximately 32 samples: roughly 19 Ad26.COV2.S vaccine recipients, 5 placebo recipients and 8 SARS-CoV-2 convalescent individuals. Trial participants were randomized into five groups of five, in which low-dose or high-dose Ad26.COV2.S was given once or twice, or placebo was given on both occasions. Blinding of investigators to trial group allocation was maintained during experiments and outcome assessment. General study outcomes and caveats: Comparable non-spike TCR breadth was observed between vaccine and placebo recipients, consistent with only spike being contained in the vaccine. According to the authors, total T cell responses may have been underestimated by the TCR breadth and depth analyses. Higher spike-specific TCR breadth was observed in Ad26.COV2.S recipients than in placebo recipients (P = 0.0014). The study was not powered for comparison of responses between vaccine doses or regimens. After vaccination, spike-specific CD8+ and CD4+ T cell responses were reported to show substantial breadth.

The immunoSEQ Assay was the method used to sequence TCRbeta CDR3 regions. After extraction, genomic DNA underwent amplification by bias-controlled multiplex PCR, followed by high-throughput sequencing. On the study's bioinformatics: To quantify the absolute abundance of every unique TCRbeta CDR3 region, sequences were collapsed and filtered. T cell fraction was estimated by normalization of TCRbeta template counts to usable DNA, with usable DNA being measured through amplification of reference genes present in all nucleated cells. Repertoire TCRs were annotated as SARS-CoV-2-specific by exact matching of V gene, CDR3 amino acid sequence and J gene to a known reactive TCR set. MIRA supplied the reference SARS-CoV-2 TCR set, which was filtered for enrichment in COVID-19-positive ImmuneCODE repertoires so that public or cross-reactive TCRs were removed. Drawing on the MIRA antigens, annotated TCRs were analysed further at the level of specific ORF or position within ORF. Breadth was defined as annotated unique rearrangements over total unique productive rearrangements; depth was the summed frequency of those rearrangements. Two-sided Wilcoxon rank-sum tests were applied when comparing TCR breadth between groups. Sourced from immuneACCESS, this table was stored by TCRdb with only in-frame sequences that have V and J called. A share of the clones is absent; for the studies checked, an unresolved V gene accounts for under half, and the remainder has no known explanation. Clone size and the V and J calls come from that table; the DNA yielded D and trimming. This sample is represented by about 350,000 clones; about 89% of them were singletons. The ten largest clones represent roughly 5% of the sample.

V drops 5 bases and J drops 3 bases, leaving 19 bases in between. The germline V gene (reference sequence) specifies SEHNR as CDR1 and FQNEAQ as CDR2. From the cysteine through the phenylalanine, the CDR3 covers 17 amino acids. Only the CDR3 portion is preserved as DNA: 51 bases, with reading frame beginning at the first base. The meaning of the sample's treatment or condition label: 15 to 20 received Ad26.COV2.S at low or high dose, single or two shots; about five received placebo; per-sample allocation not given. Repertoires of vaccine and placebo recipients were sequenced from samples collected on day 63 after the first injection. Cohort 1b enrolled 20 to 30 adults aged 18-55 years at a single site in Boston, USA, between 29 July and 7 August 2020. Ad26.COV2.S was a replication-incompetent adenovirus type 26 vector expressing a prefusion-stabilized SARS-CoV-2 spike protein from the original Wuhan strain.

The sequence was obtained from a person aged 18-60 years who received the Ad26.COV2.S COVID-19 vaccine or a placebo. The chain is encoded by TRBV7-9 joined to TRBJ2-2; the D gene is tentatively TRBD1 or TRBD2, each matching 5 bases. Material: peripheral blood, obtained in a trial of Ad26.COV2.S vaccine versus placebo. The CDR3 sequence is CASSRSPRAGDTGELFF. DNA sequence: TGTGCCAGCAGCCGCTCCCCCAGGGCGGGTGACACCGGGGAGCTGTTTTTT. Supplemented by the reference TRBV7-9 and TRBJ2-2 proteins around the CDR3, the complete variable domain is DTGVSQNPRHKITKRGQNVTFRCDPISEHNRLYWYRQTLGQGPEFLTYFQNEAQLEKSRLLSDRFSAERPKGSFSTLEIQRTEQGDSAMYLCASSRSPRAGDTGELFFGEGSRLTVL.